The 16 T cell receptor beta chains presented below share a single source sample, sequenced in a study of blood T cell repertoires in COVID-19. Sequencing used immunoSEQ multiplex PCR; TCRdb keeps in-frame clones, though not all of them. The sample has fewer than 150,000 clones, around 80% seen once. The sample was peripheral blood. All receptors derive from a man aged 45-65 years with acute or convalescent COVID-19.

DNA for the CDR3: TGTGCCAGCGCCGGGACTAGGGACGGTGAGCAGTACTTC. This codes for CASAGTRDGEQYF. The J gene is TRBJ2-7, the V gene TRBV2; 8 nucleotides line up with TRBD2. Germline V CDR1 and CDR2: SNHLY, FYNNEI. The CDR3 spans 13 residues. The ends lost 8 bases at V and 7 bases at J; junction bases unmatched: 10.

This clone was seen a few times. The CDR3 is CAISESRTGYEKLFF. The CDR3 DNA is TGTGCCATCAGTGAGTCACGGACAGGGTACGAAAAACTGTTTTTT. V usage is TRBV10-3 and J usage is TRBJ1-4; 8 nucleotides align to TRBD1. This CDR3 is built from 15 residues. Per the germline V gene, CDR1 is ENHRY and CDR2 is SYGVKD. After removal of 0 bases from V and 8 bases from J, the junction contained 5 bases not matched to a gene.

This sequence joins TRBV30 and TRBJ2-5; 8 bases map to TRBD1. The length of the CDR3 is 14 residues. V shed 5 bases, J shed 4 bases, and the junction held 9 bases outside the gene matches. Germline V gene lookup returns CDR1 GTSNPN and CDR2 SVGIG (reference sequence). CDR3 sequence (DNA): TGTGCCTGGGGTCAGGACAGGGCAACAGAGACCCAGTACTTC. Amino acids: CAWGQDRATETQYF.

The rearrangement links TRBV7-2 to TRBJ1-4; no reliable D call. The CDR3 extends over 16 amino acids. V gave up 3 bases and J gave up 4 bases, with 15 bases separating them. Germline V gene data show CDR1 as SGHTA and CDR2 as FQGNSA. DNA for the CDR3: TGTGCCAGCAGCTTTTCCCGGGGAATTGGTAATGAAAAACTGTTTTTT. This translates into CASSFSRGIGNEKLFF.

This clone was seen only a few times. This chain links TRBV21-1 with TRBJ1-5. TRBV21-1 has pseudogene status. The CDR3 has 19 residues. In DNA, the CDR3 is TGTGCCAGCAGCAAAATGGATGGAGGGGGGGGTTATAGCAATCAGCCCCAGCATTTT. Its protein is CASSKMDGGGGYSNQPQHF.

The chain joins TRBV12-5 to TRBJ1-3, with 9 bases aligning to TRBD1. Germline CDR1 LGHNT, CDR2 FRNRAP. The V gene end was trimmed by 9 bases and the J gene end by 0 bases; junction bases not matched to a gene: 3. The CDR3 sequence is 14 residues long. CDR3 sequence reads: CASGTGYSGNTIYF. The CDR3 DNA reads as TGTGCTAGCGGGACAGGGTACTCTGGAAACACCATATATTTT.

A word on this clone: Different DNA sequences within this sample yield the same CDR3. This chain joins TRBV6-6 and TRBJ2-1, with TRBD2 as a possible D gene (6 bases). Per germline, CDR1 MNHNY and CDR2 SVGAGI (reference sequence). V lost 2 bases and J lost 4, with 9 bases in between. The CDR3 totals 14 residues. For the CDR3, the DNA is TGTGCCAGCAGTTACGGGGGACTGTACAATGAGCAGTTCTTC. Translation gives CASSYGGLYNEQFF.

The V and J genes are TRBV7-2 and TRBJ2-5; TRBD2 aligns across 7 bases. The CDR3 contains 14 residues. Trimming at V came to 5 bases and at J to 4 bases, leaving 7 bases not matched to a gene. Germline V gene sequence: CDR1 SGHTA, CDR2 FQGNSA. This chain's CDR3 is CASSPWTRPETQYF. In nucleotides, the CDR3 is TGTGCCAGCAGCCCCTGGACTAGACCAGAGACCCAGTACTTC. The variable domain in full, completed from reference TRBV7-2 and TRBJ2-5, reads GAGVSQSPSNKVTEKGKDVELRCDPISGHTALYWYRQSLGQGLEFLIYFQGNSAPDKSGLPSDRFSAERTGGSVSTLTIQRTQQEDSAVYLCASSPWTRPETQYFGPGTRLLVL.

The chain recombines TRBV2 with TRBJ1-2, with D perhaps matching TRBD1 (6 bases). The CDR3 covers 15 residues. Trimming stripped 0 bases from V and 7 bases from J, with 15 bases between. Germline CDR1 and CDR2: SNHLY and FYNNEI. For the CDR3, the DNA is TGTGCCAGCAGTGAAGCTGGGGCCTACAGGGTTGGCTACACCTTC. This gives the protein CASSEAGAYRVGYTF.

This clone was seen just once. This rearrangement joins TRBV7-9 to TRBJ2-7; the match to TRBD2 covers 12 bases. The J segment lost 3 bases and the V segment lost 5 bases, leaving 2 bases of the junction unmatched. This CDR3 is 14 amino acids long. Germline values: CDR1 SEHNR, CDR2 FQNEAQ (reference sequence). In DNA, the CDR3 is TGTGCCAGCAGCAGACTAGCGGGAGACTACGAGCAGTACTTC. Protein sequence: CASSRLAGDYEQYF.

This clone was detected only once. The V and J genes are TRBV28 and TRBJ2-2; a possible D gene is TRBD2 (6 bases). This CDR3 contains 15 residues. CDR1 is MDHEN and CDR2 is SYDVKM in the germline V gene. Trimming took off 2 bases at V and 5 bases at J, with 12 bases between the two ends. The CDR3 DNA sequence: TGTGCCAGCAGTTTACGGGGGTTTGGTACCGGGGAGCTGTTTTTT. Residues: CASSLRGFGTGELFF.

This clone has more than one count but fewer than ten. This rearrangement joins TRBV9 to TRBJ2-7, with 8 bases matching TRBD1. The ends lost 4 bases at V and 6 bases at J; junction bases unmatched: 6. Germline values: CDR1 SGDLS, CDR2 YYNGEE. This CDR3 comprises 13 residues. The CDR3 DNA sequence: TGTGCCAGCAGCTCTCACGGACAGGGCGAGCAGTACTTC. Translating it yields CASSSHGQGEQYF.

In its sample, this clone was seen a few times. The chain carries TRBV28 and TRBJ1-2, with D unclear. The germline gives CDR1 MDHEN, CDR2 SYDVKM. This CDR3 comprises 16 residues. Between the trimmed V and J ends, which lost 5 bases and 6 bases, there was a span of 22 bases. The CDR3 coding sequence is TGTGCCAGCAGTCCTAATCGGGGATGGGTCGCAAATGGCTACACCTTC. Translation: CASSPNRGWVANGYTF.

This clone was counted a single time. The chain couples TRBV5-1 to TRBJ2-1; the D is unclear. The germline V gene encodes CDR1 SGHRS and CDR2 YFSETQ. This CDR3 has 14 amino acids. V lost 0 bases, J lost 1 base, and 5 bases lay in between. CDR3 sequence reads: CASSLDHSYNEQFF. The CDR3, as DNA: TGCGCCAGCAGCTTGGATCATTCCTACAATGAGCAGTTCTTC.

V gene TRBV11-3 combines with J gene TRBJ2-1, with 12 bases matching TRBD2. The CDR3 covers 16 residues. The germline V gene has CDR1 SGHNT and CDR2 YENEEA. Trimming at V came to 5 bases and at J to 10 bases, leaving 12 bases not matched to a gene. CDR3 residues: CASSPPSSGGAREQFF. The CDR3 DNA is TGTGCCAGCAGCCCCCCCTCTAGCGGGGGGGCCCGGGAGCAGTTCTTC.

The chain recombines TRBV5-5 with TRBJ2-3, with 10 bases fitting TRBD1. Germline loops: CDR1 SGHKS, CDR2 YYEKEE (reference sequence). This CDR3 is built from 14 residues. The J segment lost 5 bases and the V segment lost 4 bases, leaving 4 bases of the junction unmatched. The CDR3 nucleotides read TGTGCCAGCAGCCTGGGACAGGGGATAGATACGCAGTATTTT. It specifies CASSLGQGIDTQYF. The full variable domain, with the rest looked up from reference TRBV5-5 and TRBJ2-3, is DAGVTQSPTHLIKTRGQQVTLRCSPISGHKSVSWYQQVLGQGPQFIFQYYEKEERGRGNFPDRFSARQFPNYSSELNVNALLLGDSALYLCASSLGQGIDTQYFGPGTRLTVL.